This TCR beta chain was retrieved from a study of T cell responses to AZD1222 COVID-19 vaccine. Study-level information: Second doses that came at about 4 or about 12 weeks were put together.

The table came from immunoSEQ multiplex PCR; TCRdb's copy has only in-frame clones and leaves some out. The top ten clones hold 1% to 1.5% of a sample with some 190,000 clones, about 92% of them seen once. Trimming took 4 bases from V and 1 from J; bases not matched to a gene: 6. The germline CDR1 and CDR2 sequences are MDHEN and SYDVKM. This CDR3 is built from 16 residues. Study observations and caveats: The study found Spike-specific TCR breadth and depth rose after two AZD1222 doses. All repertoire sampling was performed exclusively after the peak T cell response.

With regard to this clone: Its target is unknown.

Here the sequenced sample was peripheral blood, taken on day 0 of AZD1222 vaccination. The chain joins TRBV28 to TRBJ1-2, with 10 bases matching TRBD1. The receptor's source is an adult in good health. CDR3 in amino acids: CASSSPGQGLNYGYTF. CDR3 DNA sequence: TGTGCCAGCAGTTCCCCGGGACAGGGGCTTAACTATGGCTACACCTTC.